The following is a TCR beta chain sequence with its context. Its specificity is unknown. The source of the sample is a study of human T cells and chemical hapten exposure. For the study at large: Each patient's scalp received weekly diphenylcyclopropenone throughout the approximately 24-week study.

Study conclusions and caveats: Compared to controls, expanded TCRs made significantly more large clusters of similar CDR3s.

The time point was: patch test 1, 2 weeks after DPC sensitization. The treatment is: therapeutic diphenylcyclopropenone sensitization with weekly scalp DPC. Unfractionated whole blood was the source from which total RNA was extracted. TCRdb fed the RACE reads into MiXCR, producing one record per CDR3 protein. The data show roughly 100,000 distinct CDR3 sequences, roughly 9.6% seen once. The CDR3 runs 15 residues. V lost 3 bases, J lost 6 bases, and 17 bases lay in between. Germline assignment: CDR1 LGHDT and CDR2 YNNKEL (reference sequence). This TCR derives from a woman aged 40-49 years with alopecia areata. Some clones in this sample may be carry-over from other donors' samples. Sample: whole blood, taken in connection with sensitization to the hapten diphenylcyclopropenone (DPC). The chain carries TRBV3-1 and TRBJ2-5; a weak D match, TRBD1 (6 bases). The DNA of the CDR3 is TGTGCCAGCAGCCACCCTGACAGGTTGACGAAGACCCAGTACTTC. Translated: CASSHPDRLTKTQYF.